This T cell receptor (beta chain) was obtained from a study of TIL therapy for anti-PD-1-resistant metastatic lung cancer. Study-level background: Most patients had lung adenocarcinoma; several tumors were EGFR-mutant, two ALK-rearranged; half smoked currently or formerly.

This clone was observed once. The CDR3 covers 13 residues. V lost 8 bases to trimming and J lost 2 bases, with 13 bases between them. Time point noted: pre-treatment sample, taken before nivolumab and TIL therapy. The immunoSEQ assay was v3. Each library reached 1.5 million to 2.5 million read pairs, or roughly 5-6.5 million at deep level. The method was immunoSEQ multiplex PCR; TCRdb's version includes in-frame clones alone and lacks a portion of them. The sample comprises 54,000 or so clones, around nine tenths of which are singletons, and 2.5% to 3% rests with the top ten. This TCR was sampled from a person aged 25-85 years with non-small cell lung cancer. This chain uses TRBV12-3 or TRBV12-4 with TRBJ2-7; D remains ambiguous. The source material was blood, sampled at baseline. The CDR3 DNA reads TGTGCCAGCGGCCTACAAGAGACCTACGAGCAGTACTTC. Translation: CASGLQETYEQYF.